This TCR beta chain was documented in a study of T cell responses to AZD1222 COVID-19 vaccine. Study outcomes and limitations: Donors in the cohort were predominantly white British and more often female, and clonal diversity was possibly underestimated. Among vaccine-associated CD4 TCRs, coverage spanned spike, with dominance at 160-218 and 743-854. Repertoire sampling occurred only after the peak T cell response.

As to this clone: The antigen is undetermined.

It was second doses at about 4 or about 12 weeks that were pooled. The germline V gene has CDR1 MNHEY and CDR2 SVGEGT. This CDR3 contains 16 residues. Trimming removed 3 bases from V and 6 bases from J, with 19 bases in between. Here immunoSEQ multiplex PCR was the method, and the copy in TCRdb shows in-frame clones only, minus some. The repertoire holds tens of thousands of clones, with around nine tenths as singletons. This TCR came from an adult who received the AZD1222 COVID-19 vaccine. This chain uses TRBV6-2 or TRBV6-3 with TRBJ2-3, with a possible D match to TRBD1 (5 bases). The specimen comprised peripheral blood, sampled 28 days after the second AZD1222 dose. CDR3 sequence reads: CASSYSGQTFGDTQYF. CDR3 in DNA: TGTGCCAGCAGTTATTCCGGACAAACTTTTGGGGATACGCAGTATTTT.